One and the same sample provided the 19 T cell receptor beta chains below, sequenced in a study of cytomegalovirus exposure and HLA in healthy donors. The PCR made use of 60 Vbeta and 13 Jbeta primers. TCRdb's copy holds only in-frame clones and misses some; the assay was immunoSEQ multiplex PCR. Found here are about 190,000 clones, around 80% of them singletons; the top ten hold more than 1.5%. Sequencing input: PBMCs. The source of these receptors is a man aged 18-30 years in good health and CMV-seronegative.

The chain is built from TRBV5-1 and TRBJ2-1; TRBD1 matches 8 bases. Germline CDR1 is SGHRS and CDR2 is YFSETQ. The V gene end was trimmed by 3 bases and the J gene end by 4 bases; junction bases not matched to a gene: 15. The CDR3 consists of 18 residues. The CDR3 protein is CASSSIAGTGILYNEQFF. CDR3 DNA: TGCGCCAGCAGCTCCATCGCCGGGACAGGTATTTTGTACAATGAGCAGTTCTTC.

This clone was observed once. CDR3: CASSLEAGQRNQPQHF. DNA of the CDR3: TGTGCCAGCAGCTTAGAGGCCGGGCAGCGGAATCAGCCCCAGCATTTT. The rearrangement links TRBV7-8 to TRBJ1-5; D remains ambiguous. Trimming removed 1 base from V and 4 bases from J, with 14 bases in between. Germline V lookup: CDR1 SGHVS, CDR2 FQNEAQ. This CDR3 region has 16 residues.

The chain links TRBV28 to TRBJ2-1, with 8 bases fitting TRBD2. CDR1 is MDHEN and CDR2 is SYDVKM in the germline V gene. The J segment lost 10 bases and the V segment lost 4 bases, leaving 6 bases of the junction unmatched. The CDR3 covers 13 residues. The CDR3 sequence: CASSSLIAGEQFF. In nucleotides, the CDR3 is TGTGCCAGCAGTTCGCTCATAGCGGGAGAGCAGTTCTTC.

The J gene is TRBJ2-5, the V gene TRBV6-1; D possibly corresponds to TRBD1 (5 bases). This CDR3 comprises 14 residues. The germline CDR1 and CDR2 sequences are MNHNS and SASEGT. Trimming stripped 6 bases from V and 2 bases from J, with 13 bases between. In DNA, the CDR3 is TGTGCCAGCAGCCCAACCAGGGCACAAGAGACCCAGTACTTC. Amino acid sequence: CASSPTRAQETQYF.

The chain carries TRBV9 and TRBJ2-3; 7 positions agree with TRBD1. This CDR3 is 15 amino acids long. Germline V gene data show CDR1 as SGDLS and CDR2 as YYNGEE. The V gene end was trimmed by 1 base and the J gene end by 3 bases; junction bases not matched to a gene: 5. The CDR3 DNA reads as TGTGCCAGCAGCGTAACAGGGGTGGGTACAGATACGCAGTATTTT. Translation: CASSVTGVGTDTQYF. Based on the CDR3 plus reference TRBV9 and TRBJ2-3, the full variable domain is DSGVTQTPKHLITATGQRVTLRCSPRSGDLSVYWYQQSLDQGLQFLIQYYNGEERAKGNILERFSAQQFPDLHSELNLSSLELGDSALYFCASSVTGVGTDTQYFGPGTRLTVL.

V gene TRBV6-1 combines with J gene TRBJ2-5; a weak D match, TRBD1 (6 bases). Trimming cost V 8 bases and J 1 base, with 11 bases left between them. CDR1 is MNHNS, CDR2 SASEGT, per germline. The CDR3 runs to 13 residues. This CDR3 reads CASVQGSQETQYF. For the CDR3, the DNA is TGTGCCAGCGTACAGGGTAGCCAAGAGACCCAGTACTTC.

The chain is built from TRBV7-2 and TRBJ2-3; D perhaps matches TRBD1 (6 bases). Between the trimmed V and J ends, which lost 7 bases and 2 bases, there was a span of 19 bases. This CDR3 contains 16 residues. The V gene's germline CDR1 is SGHTA and CDR2 FQGNSA. DNA for the CDR3: TGTGCCAGCACTAGAGGGGGAGTGTTAAACACAGATACGCAGTATTTT. It translates to CASTRGGVLNTDTQYF.

This CDR3 reads CSVLAGGQPANTGELFF. CDR3 DNA sequence: TGCAGCGTTTTGGCGGGGGGCCAACCAGCGAACACCGGGGAGCTGTTTTTT. V and J are TRBV29-1 and TRBJ2-2, with TRBD2 matching 8 bases. Germline values: CDR1 SQVTM, CDR2 ANQGSEA. This CDR3 is 17 amino acids long. The V and J ends lost 5 bases and 0 bases, in that order; junction bases with no gene match: 11.

This chain uses TRBV9 with TRBJ2-1; the match to TRBD2 covers 10 bases. Germline CDR1 reads SGDLS; CDR2 reads YYNGEE. The CDR3 totals 20 residues. Unmatched junction bases numbered 12, after V lost 0 bases and J lost 0 bases. CDR3 nucleotide sequence: TGTGCCAGCAGCGTAGAGCCCCGGGCTAGCGGGAGCTACTCCTACAATGAGCAGTTCTTC. Translating gives CASSVEPRASGSYSYNEQFF.

V is TRBV28 and J is TRBJ2-3, with 11 bases lining up with TRBD2. The V and J ends lost 7 bases and 1 base, in that order; junction bases with no gene match: 10. The CDR3 covers 17 residues. CDR1 and CDR2 (germline): MDHEN, SYDVKM. The CDR3 spells CASITSGRPFGTDTQYF. For the CDR3, the DNA is TGTGCCAGCATAACTAGCGGGAGACCCTTTGGCACAGATACGCAGTATTTT.

This rearrangement joins TRBV25-1 to TRBJ2-3; 7 nucleotides match TRBD1. The CDR3 has 15 amino acids. Trimming took 6 bases from V and 4 from J; bases not matched to a gene: 10. The germline V gene has CDR1 MGHDK and CDR2 SYGVNS. CDR3 sequence: CASSTGRQGADTQYF. The DNA of the CDR3 is TGTGCCAGCAGCACAGGGAGACAGGGAGCAGATACGCAGTATTTT.

This clone appeared a single time. The chain carries TRBV28 and TRBJ1-1; TRBD1 agrees at 7 bases. The length of the CDR3 is 13 residues. Germline assignment: CDR1 MDHEN and CDR2 SYDVKM. V lost 5 bases and J lost 10; bases outside the gene matches: 10. The CDR3 DNA reads TGTGCCAGCAGTCCAGACAGGGTTTTGGGAGCTTTCTTT. Translated: CASSPDRVLGAFF.

This rearrangement joins TRBV7-9 to TRBJ2-7; 8 bases fit TRBD1. The germline V gene encodes CDR1 SEHNR and CDR2 FQNEAQ (reference sequence). The CDR3 spans 11 residues. V dropped 8 bases and J dropped 3; count of bases not matched to a gene: 0. The chain's CDR3 is CASGQGYEQYF. The CDR3 DNA reads TGTGCCAGCGGACAGGGCTACGAGCAGTACTTC.

This chain connects TRBV7-2 to TRBJ2-7; D remains ambiguous. Trimming took 1 base from V and 0 from J, leaving 7 bases between them. The CDR3 runs to 14 residues. Germline lookup yields CDR1 SGHTA and CDR2 FQGNSA. As DNA, the CDR3 is TGTGCCAGCAGCTTAGTCTACGGCTCCTACGAGCAGTACTTC. The encoded protein is CASSLVYGSYEQYF.

The J gene is TRBJ2-7, the V gene TRBV4-2, with TRBD1 matching over 7 bases. CDR1 is LGHNA, CDR2 YNFKEQ, per germline. Germline trimming cut 4 bases from V and 5 bases from J; bases unmatched to any gene: 11. The CDR3 loop spans 15 amino acids. Written as DNA, the CDR3 is TGTGCCAGCAGCCCGAGAAGGGGGCAGGGAGACGAGCAGTACTTC. Translating it yields CASSPRRGQGDEQYF.

This chain joins TRBV28 and TRBJ1-5, with D uncertain. The germline V and J ends were trimmed by 8 bases and 2 bases, with 16 bases remaining between them. The CDR3 is 15 amino acids. CDR1 MDHEN and CDR2 SYDVKM come from the germline V gene. For the CDR3, the DNA is TGTGCCAGCGCTAGAGGATCCGCTGGCAATCAGCCCCAGCATTTT. This gives the protein CASARGSAGNQPQHF.

This chain links TRBV11-2 with TRBJ2-2, with no clear D. In germline, CDR1 is SGHAT, CDR2 FQNNGV. The CDR3 is 15 residues long. The V and J ends lost 8 bases and 6 bases respectively, with 19 bases between them. CDR3 DNA sequence: TGTGCCAGCTCCCCTAGGATTCTAGTCCCCGGGGAGCTGTTTTTT. The encoded protein is CASSPRILVPGELFF.

On this clone itself: Other DNA sequences in the same sample also yield this CDR3. This rearrangement joins TRBV5-1 to TRBJ2-1; 7 bases fit TRBD2. V shed 3 bases, J shed 2 bases, and the junction held 2 bases outside the gene matches. The CDR3 runs to 14 residues. Germline V gene data show CDR1 as SGHRS and CDR2 as YFSETQ. CDR3 in amino acids: CASSSGGTYNEQFF. CDR3 DNA: TGCGCCAGCAGCTCCGGGGGGACCTACAATGAGCAGTTCTTC.

The gene calls are TRBV7-9 and TRBJ2-7; D ambiguous. The ends were cut back, 11 bases at V and 5 bases at J, with 13 bases in the middle. Germline CDR1 reads SEHNR; CDR2 reads FQNEAQ (reference sequence). The CDR3 extends over 11 amino acids. The DNA of the CDR3 is TGTGCCGTTACAGTTACGGACGAGCAGTACTTC. Its protein is CAVTVTDEQYF.